These 30 T cell receptor beta chains were all obtained from the same sample, sequenced in a study of blood T cell repertoires in COVID-19. Produced via immunoSEQ multiplex PCR; TCRdb's table is partial and in-frame only. The sample records around 200,000 clones, more than 75% being singletons. Sequenced: peripheral blood. The receptors were gathered from a middle-aged man with active or convalescent COVID-19.

The genes are TRBV27 and TRBJ2-7, with 8 bases fitting TRBD2. The CDR3 totals 14 residues. V lost 9 bases to trimming and J lost 0 bases; unmatched junction nucleotides: 7. Germline lookup yields CDR1 MNHEY and CDR2 SMNVEV (reference sequence). CDR3 DNA sequence: TGTGCCAGTGTCCCGGGGGGGAGCTCCTACGAGCAGTACTTC. Translating it yields CASVPGGSSYEQYF.

This clone has just one count. The chain combines TRBV7-2 with TRBJ2-1; TRBD2 matches at 11 bases. Unmatched junction bases numbered 5, after V lost 3 bases and J lost 4 bases. The CDR3 totals 16 residues. Per germline, CDR1 SGHTA and CDR2 FQGNSA. As DNA, the CDR3 is TGTGCCAGCAGCTTGCTTAGCGGGGGGGAATACAATGAGCAGTTCTTC. Its translation: CASSLLSGGEYNEQFF.

Only one count was recorded for this clone. The chain is built from TRBV7-3 and TRBJ2-3, with a weak D call TRBD1 (6 bases). The CDR3 loop spans 13 amino acids. Trimming took off 5 bases at V and 4 bases at J, with 10 bases between the two ends. The germline gives CDR1 SGHTA, CDR2 FQGTGA. CDR3 amino acids: CASSGGQADTQYF. CDR3 DNA sequence: TGTGCCAGCAGCGGGGGCCAGGCAGATACGCAGTATTTT.

This rearrangement joins TRBV5-1 to TRBJ2-1, with TRBD1 matching over 11 bases. The ends lost 6 bases at V and 7 bases at J; junction bases unmatched: 6. The CDR3 is made up of 14 amino acids. The germline V gene has CDR1 SGHRS and CDR2 YFSETQ. CDR3 DNA sequence: TGCGCCAGCAAGGGGACAGGGGGTTCGAATGAGCAGTTCTTC. This codes for CASKGTGGSNEQFF.

The J gene is TRBJ2-6, the V gene TRBV6-5; possibly TRBD1 for D (6 bases). This CDR3 has 15 amino acids. Trimming left V 6 bases short and J 4 bases short, with 13 bases between. CDR1 is MNHEY, CDR2 SVGAGI, per germline. CDR3 nucleotide sequence: TGTGCCAGCAGGTGGACAGTAACCGGGGCCAACGTCCTGACTTTC. Protein: CASRWTVTGANVLTF.

The chain employs TRBV28 and TRBJ1-2; no reliable D call. CDR1 is MDHEN, CDR2 SYDVKM, per germline. The CDR3 runs 13 residues. Trimming cost V 6 bases and J 4 bases, with 12 bases left between them. The CDR3 DNA is TGTGCCAGCAGCGCCTTAGAGGGCTATGGCTACACCTTC. Translating it yields CASSALEGYGYTF.

The V gene is TRBV3-1 (or the pseudogene TRBV3-2), the J gene TRBJ1-3, with TRBD1 as a possible D gene (5 bases). Trimming cost V 1 base and J 4 bases, with 14 bases left between them. This CDR3 contains 16 residues. Germline assignment: CDR1 LGHDT and CDR2 YNNKEL (reference sequence). CDR3 protein: CASSQVPGGVGNTIYF. DNA of the CDR3: TGTGCCAGCAGCCAAGTCCCAGGAGGGGTGGGAAACACCATATATTTT.

The rearrangement links TRBV19 to TRBJ1-1; the match to TRBD1 covers 7 bases. Trimming cost V 7 bases and J 7 bases; bases outside gene matches: 9. The CDR3 covers 13 residues. Germline V CDR1 and CDR2: LNHDA, SQIVND (reference sequence). The CDR3 DNA follows: TGTGCCAGTATAGGGACAGCGAGGGATGAAGCTTTCTTT. This codes for CASIGTARDEAFF.

The rearrangement links TRBV6-6 to TRBJ1-2; D unclear. Per germline, CDR1 MNHNY and CDR2 SVGAGI (reference sequence). With 7 bases removed from V and 3 bases from J, the gap between germline ends came to 12 bases. This CDR3 contains 13 residues. In nucleotides, the CDR3 is TGTGCCAGCACTTTAACTCGGGACTATGGCTACACCTTC. Encoded protein: CASTLTRDYGYTF.

J is TRBJ1-2 and V is TRBV24-1, with TRBD1 matching over 7 bases. Germline assignment: CDR1 KGHDR and CDR2 SFDVKD. The CDR3 contains 14 residues. V dropped 5 bases and J dropped 4; count of bases not matched to a gene: 6. The CDR3 sequence is CATSAGTASYGYTF. CDR3 nucleotide sequence: TGTGCCACCAGTGCCGGGACAGCAAGCTATGGCTACACCTTC.

The DNA of the CDR3 is TGTGCCAGCAGCGTCGGGGTTAATGAAAAACTGTTTTTT. Protein sequence: CASSVGVNEKLFF. This chain links TRBV9 with TRBJ1-4, with D hard to call. The V end was cut by 2 bases, the J end by 4 bases, with 6 bases between. The CDR3 spans 13 residues. Germline V lookup: CDR1 SGDLS, CDR2 YYNGEE.

The gene calls are TRBV5-4 and TRBJ1-1; D uncertain. The CDR3 contains 15 residues. V shed 0 bases and J shed 0 bases, with 9 bases lying between them. CDR1 and CDR2 from the germline V gene are SGHNT and YYREEE (reference sequence). The CDR3 region is CASSLDATLNTEAFF. CDR3 DNA sequence: TGTGCCAGCAGCTTGGACGCCACTTTGAACACTGAAGCTTTCTTT.

This chain connects TRBV19 to TRBJ2-2, with TRBD2 identical over 14 bases. The CDR3 is made up of 19 amino acids. Germline V gene lookup returns CDR1 LNHDA and CDR2 SQIVND (reference sequence). V was pared by 8 bases and J by 0 bases, with 11 bases of the junction left unmatched. The CDR3 protein is CASRPWGLAGDSNTGELFF. In DNA form, the CDR3 reads TGTGCCAGTCGCCCCTGGGGACTAGCGGGGGATTCGAACACCGGGGAGCTGTTTTTT.

As DNA, the CDR3 is TGTGCCAGCAGCGACAGGACACGGAGCTACGAGCAGTACTTC. Protein product: CASSDRTRSYEQYF. This sequence joins TRBV7-9 and TRBJ2-7; TRBD1 might be the D (6 bases). This CDR3 region has 14 residues. Trimming left V 5 bases short and J 3 bases short, with 14 bases between. The V gene's germline CDR1 is SEHNR and CDR2 FQNEAQ (reference sequence).

This rearrangement joins TRBV11-2 to TRBJ2-5; tentative D call: TRBD2 (6 bases). Trimming took off 4 bases at V and 0 bases at J, with 15 bases between the two ends. The CDR3 extends over 16 amino acids. The germline V gene has CDR1 SGHAT and CDR2 FQNNGV. The CDR3 DNA is TGTGCCAGCAGCTGGAGTTCTGGAGGGTACCAAGAGACCCAGTACTTC. Translated, it gives CASSWSSGGYQETQYF.

The chain combines TRBV5-5 with TRBJ1-5, with 10 bases matching TRBD1. V was pared by 4 bases and J by 7 bases, with 5 bases of the junction left unmatched. The CDR3 is 14 amino acids. Germline V lookup: CDR1 SGHKS, CDR2 YYEKEE (reference sequence). The chain's CDR3 is CASSVTGGEQPQHF. The DNA for the CDR3 is TGTGCCAGCAGCGTGACAGGGGGCGAACAGCCCCAGCATTTT.

The V gene is TRBV10-3, the J gene TRBJ2-7, with D maybe TRBD1 (6 bases). Per germline, CDR1 ENHRY and CDR2 SYGVKD. V lost 2 bases and J lost 4, with 12 bases in between. This CDR3 region has 14 residues. In nucleotides, the CDR3 is TGTGCCATCAGTGAGCCGGGACAAGATTACGAGCAGTACTTC. Translated, it gives CAISEPGQDYEQYF.

The V call is TRBV4-3, the J call TRBJ1-6; 7 positions agree with TRBD1. Trimming took 4 bases from V and 5 from J; bases not matched to a gene: 8. Germline lookup yields CDR1 LGHNA and CDR2 YSLEER. CDR3 size: 16 residues. DNA for the CDR3: TGCGCCAGCAGCCCCAGAGCAGGGGGAGATAATTCACCCCTCCACTTT. It encodes CASSPRAGGDNSPLHF.

This clone was detected only once. The chain couples TRBV4-1 to TRBJ1-1; 9 nucleotides line up with TRBD1. Germline lookup yields CDR1 MGHRA and CDR2 YSYEKL. J was trimmed by 9 bases and V by 3 bases; bases with no gene match: 11. There are 15 residues in the CDR3. The CDR3 loop reads CASSQNRDRVLQAFF. The CDR3 DNA sequence: TGCGCCAGCAGCCAGAACCGGGACAGGGTCCTACAAGCTTTCTTT.

This rearrangement joins TRBV9 to TRBJ1-3; D gene uncertain. V gave up 0 bases and J gave up 2 bases, with 12 bases separating them. The CDR3 has 16 residues. The V gene's germline CDR1 is SGDLS and CDR2 YYNGEE. The CDR3 DNA reads as TGTGCCAGCAGCGTAGAACCGGGTGGAACTGGAAACACCATATATTTT. It encodes CASSVEPGGTGNTIYF.

The gene calls are TRBV30 and TRBJ1-2; 7 bases map to TRBD1. Germline CDR1 GTSNPN, CDR2 SVGIG (reference sequence). This CDR3 spans 13 amino acids. V was clipped by 5 bases and J by 8 bases; unmatched bases: 11. The CDR3 coding sequence is TGTGCCTGGGGGGACAGTAGCATGAGGGGCTACACCTTC. It encodes CAWGDSSMRGYTF. The full variable domain, rest sourced from reference TRBV30 and TRBJ1-2, is SQTIHQWPATLVQPVGSPLSLECTVEGTSNPNLYWYRQAAGRGLQLLFYSVGIGQISSEVPQNLSASRPQDRQFILSSKKLLLSDSGFYLCAWGDSSMRGYTFGSGTRLTVV.

The rearrangement uses TRBV5-1 and TRBJ2-2; 8 positions agree with TRBD2. Germline values: CDR1 SGHRS, CDR2 YFSETQ. V shed 9 bases, J shed 4 bases, and the junction held 11 bases outside the gene matches. This CDR3 is built from 15 residues. CDR3 nucleotide sequence: TGCGCCACTACACCCCCGGGAGGGACCACCGGGGAGCTGTTTTTT. It codes for CATTPPGGTTGELFF.

The chain joins TRBV7-2 to TRBJ2-1, with D maybe TRBD1 (6 bases). The germline V and J ends were trimmed by 0 bases and 10 bases, with 13 bases remaining between them. The CDR3 covers 14 residues. Per germline, CDR1 SGHTA and CDR2 FQGNSA. CDR3 in amino acids: CASSLANREGEQFF. In DNA, the CDR3 is TGTGCCAGCAGCTTAGCGAACAGGGAAGGCGAGCAGTTCTTC.

The chain's CDR3 is CASSQPQGWETQYF. CDR3 nucleotides: TGTGCCAGCAGCCAGCCCCAGGGCTGGGAGACCCAGTACTTC. V is TRBV5-8 and J is TRBJ2-5; D perhaps matches TRBD1 (5 bases). The V gene's germline CDR1 is SGHTS and CDR2 YDEGEE. V was clipped by 4 bases and J by 5 bases, with 15 bases between them. The CDR3 length is 14 residues.

This clone was observed a single time. The chain carries TRBV7-6 and TRBJ1-6, with no clear D. Germline assignment: CDR1 SGHVS and CDR2 FNYEAQ. The CDR3 runs to 14 residues. V lost 4 bases, J lost 4 bases, and 8 bases lay in between. For the CDR3, the DNA is TGTGCCAGCAGCTCTCAGGTGTATAATTCACCCCTCCACTTT. This codes for CASSSQVYNSPLHF.

This chain connects TRBV13 to TRBJ1-2; 11 nucleotides line up with TRBD1. The CDR3 covers 15 residues. Germline CDR1 is PRHDT and CDR2 is FYEKMQ (reference sequence). The V gene end was trimmed by 5 bases and the J gene end by 5 bases; junction bases not matched to a gene: 7. The CDR3 bases are TGTGCCAGCAGCCATGGACAGGGGGCGCGGTATGGCTACACCTTC. Its protein product is CASSHGQGARYGYTF.

The chain joins TRBV3-1 (or the pseudogene TRBV3-2) to TRBJ1-1; TRBD1 might be the D (5 bases). V gave up 0 bases and J gave up 4 bases, with 15 bases separating them. Germline lookup yields CDR1 LGHDT and CDR2 YNNKEL (reference sequence). This CDR3 region has 16 residues. CDR3 in amino acids: CASSQDGGGASTEAFF. The DNA for the CDR3 is TGTGCCAGCAGCCAAGACGGGGGAGGGGCCAGCACTGAAGCTTTCTTT.

This rearrangement joins TRBV4-2 to TRBJ2-2; TRBD2 matches 10 bases. Germline values: CDR1 LGHNA, CDR2 YNFKEQ. CDR3 length equals 14 residues. J was trimmed by 9 bases and V by 4 bases; bases with no gene match: 5. CDR3 bases: TGTGCCAGCAGCCGACTAGCGGGCGCTTGGGAGCTGTTTTTT. Translated: CASSRLAGAWELFF.

This chain links TRBV6-5 with TRBJ1-1, with D unclear. The CDR3 extends over 13 amino acids. Between the trimmed V and J ends, which lost 7 bases and 5 bases, there was a span of 14 bases. Per the germline V gene, CDR1 is MNHEY and CDR2 is SVGAGI. CDR3 amino acids: CASTLSGTTEAFF. In DNA form, the CDR3 reads TGTGCCAGCACCCTATCGGGTACGACTGAAGCTTTCTTT.

This chain joins TRBV6-2 or TRBV6-3 and TRBJ2-1; 9 nucleotides line up with TRBD2. V trimming: 2 bases; J trimming: 7 bases; junction bases outside the gene matches: 12. This CDR3 is built from 17 residues. CDR1 and CDR2 (germline): MNHEY, SVGEGT. The CDR3 reads CASSYITTRGGRNEQFF. The CDR3 region has the DNA TGTGCCAGCAGTTACATCACCACGCGGGGGGGAAGGAATGAGCAGTTCTTC.